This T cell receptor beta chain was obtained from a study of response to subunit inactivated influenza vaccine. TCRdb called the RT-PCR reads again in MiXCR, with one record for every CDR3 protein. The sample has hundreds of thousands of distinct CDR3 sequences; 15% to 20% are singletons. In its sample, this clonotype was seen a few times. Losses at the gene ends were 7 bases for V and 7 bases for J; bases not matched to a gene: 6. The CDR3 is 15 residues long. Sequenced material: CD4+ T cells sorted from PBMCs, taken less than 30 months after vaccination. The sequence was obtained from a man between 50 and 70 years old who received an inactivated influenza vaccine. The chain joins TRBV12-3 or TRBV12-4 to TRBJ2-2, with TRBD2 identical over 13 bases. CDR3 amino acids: CASNGLAGVGGELFF. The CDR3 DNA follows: TGTGCCAGCAATGGACTAGCGGGAGTTGGCGGGGAGCTGTTTTTT.